This T cell receptor beta chain derives from a study of blood T cell repertoires in COVID-19. Study summary: Italy, Spain and the United States were the sources of the convalescent and acute COVID-19 samples. T cells, B-cell-depleted T cells, or PBMCs supplied cDNA or gDNA.

Under the authors' procedure: From reference gene primer amplification, estimates of nucleated cell counts were derived. Method: immunoSEQ multiplex PCR; TCRdb's copy keeps in-frame clones and lacks some. Clone size and V and J calls were adopted from that table, with D and trimming inferred from the DNA. The sample has about 230,000 clones; more than 75% are singletons. Germline values: CDR1 LGHDT, CDR2 YNNKEL (reference sequence). This CDR3 has 14 residues. V lost 6 bases to trimming and J lost 9 bases, with 15 bases between them. This receptor was taken from a man between 40 and 49 years old with acute or convalescent COVID-19. The rearrangement links TRBV3-1 (or the pseudogene TRBV3-2) to TRBJ1-6; D may be TRBD1 (6 bases). The sample consisted of peripheral blood. CDR3 protein: CASSQRGTTSPLHF. For the CDR3, the DNA is TGTGCCAGCAGTCAAAGGGGGACAACTTCACCCCTCCACTTT.